This is a list of T cell receptor beta chains from one sample in a study of T cell repertoires in cytomegalovirus infection. Their specific antigens are unknown. Via MiXCR, TCRdb re-called the reads, giving one row per CDR3 protein. The table lists about 830,000 distinct CDR3 sequences, approximately 32% of them singletons. Sequencing was performed on cultured CD8+ T cells from PBMCs, taken from culture after CMV antigen stimulation. The receptors come from a human donor in good health (CMV status not recorded). Some clones in this sample may be carry-over from other donors' samples. CDR3s include the opening cysteine and the closing phenylalanine or tryptophan.

V gene | CDR3 protein
TRBV19 | CASSIDSLLGGGSTDTQYF
TRBV6-2/TRBV6-3 | CASSYSKVHTDTQYF
TRBV12-3/TRBV12-4 | CASNLGGGTQYF
TRBV7-2 | CASSLRGFEETQYF
TRBV6-5 | CASSYRLSSTNYGYTF
TRBV7-6 | CASGRGGSGNEQFF
TRBV7-6 | CASSLDRRAEAFF
TRBV19 | CASSTLGRTGHSYEQYF
TRBV6-6 | CASSYTPLGTVLNTEAFF
TRBV12-3/TRBV12-4 | CASSLGGPGAWNEQFF
TRBV6-2/TRBV6-3 | CASSYSGGHSPGELFF
TRBV7-2 | CASSLVCDRSYEQYF
TRBV12-5 | CASGFTAKESHLNEQFF
TRBV7-8 | CASSKGQGHDNEQFF
TRBV7-8 | CASSVGQGMAEAFF
TRBV27 | CASSSRTSVSTDTQYF
TRBV7-2 | CATALALSSYNEQFF
TRBV27 | CASSRGVPRNGYTF
TRBV7-6 | CAIGGLSNEQFF
TRBV6-1 | CASSEIFAEDTHF
TRBV12-3/TRBV12-4 | CASSWGENYGYTF
TRBV4-2 | CASSQTPGAADTQYF
TRBV24-1 | CASQKAGGQETQYF
TRBV7-6 | CASSLSGGVAGAAATDTQYF